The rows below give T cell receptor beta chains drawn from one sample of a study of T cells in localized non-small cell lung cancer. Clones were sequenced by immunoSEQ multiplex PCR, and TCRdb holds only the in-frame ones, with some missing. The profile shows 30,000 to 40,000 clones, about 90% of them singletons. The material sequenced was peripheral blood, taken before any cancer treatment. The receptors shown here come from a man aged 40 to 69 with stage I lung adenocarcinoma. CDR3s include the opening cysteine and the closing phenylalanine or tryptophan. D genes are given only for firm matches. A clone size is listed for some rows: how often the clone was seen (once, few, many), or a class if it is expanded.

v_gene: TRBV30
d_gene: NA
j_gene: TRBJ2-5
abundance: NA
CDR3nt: TGTGCCTGGACTACAGGGTTTCGGGAGACCCAGTACTTC
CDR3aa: CAWTTGFRETQYF

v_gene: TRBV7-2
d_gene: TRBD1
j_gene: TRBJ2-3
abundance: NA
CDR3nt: TGTGCCAGCAGCCAGGGGACAGGTACAGATACGCAGTATTTT
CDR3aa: CASSQGTGTDTQYF

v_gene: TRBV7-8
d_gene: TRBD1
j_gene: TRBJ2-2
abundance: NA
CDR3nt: TGTGCCAGCAGCTTGGGACAGGGAGGCGGGGAGCTGTTTTTT
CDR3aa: CASSLGQGGGELFF

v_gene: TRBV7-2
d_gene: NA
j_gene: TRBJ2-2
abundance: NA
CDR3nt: TGTGCCAGCAGCCCCTCTTTGGGAGACGGGAACACCGGGGAGCTGTTTTTT
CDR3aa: CASSPSLGDGNTGELFF

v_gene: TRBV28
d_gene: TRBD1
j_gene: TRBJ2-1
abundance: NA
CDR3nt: TGTGCCAGCAGTTTCTCGTCAGGGACAGGGCCCCACAATGAGCAGTTCTTC
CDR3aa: CASSFSSGTGPHNEQFF

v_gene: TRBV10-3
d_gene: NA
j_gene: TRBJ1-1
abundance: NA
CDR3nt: TGTGCCATCAGTGTGATGGCGAACACTGAAGCTTTCTTT
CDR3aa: CAISVMANTEAFF

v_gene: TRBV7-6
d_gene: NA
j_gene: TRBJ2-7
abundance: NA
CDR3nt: TGTGCCAGCAGCTTAGGTCCGGGCAAATCCGGCGAGCAGTACTTC
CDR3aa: CASSLGPGKSGEQYF

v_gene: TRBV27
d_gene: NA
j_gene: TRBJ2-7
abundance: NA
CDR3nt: TGTGCCAGCAGTTTATCCACAGTGCTGAGCTCCTACGAGCAGTACTTC
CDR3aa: CASSLSTVLSSYEQYF

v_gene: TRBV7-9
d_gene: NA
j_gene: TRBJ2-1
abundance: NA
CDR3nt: TGTGCCAGCAGCTTGGGGAATAAAGCGCCCGACAATGAGCAGTTCTTC
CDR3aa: CASSLGNKAPDNEQFF

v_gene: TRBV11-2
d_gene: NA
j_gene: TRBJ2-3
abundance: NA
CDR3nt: TGTGCCAGCAGCTTAGCTGTAGGGGAGTACCTCGGACCCACAGATACGCAGTATTTT
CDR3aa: CASSLAVGEYLGPTDTQYF

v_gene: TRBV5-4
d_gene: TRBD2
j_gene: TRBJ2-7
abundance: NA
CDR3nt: TGTGCCAGCAGCCAGGGACTAGCGGGATCAGTGACATACGAGCAGTACTTC
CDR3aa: CASSQGLAGSVTYEQYF

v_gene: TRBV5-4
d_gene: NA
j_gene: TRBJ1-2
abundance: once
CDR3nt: TGTGCCAGCAGCTTGGCCGGGGATAACCGGATCAGCTACACCTTC
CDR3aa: CASSLAGDNRISYTF

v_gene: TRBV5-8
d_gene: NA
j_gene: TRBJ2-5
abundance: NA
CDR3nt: TGTGCCAGCAGCAGCCGGGACTTGACAAAGAGCCAGTACTTC
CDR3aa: CASSSRDLTKSQYF

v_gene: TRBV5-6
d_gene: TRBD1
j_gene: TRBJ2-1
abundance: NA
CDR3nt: TGTGCCAGCAGCTTGCCCGGGACAGGGAATTCGAATGAGCAGTTCTTC
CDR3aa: CASSLPGTGNSNEQFF

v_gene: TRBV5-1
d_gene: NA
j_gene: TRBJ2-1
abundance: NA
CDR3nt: TGCGCCAGCAGCTTGGGTCCTGTTGGCAATGAGCAGTTCTTC
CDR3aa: CASSLGPVGNEQFF

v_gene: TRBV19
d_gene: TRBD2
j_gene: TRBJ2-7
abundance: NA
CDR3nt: TGTGCCAGTAGTATAGATCAAAGGAGGGCGGGAGAGTCCTACGAGCAGTACTTC
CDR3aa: CASSIDQRRAGESYEQYF

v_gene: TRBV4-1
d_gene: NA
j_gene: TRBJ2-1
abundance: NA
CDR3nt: TGCGCCAGCAGCCAAGTGTACGGGGCGTACAATGAGCAGTTCTTC
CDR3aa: CASSQVYGAYNEQFF

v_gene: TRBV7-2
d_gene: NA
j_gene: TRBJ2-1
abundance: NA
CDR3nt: TGTGCCAGCAGCTCTATACAGGGGAGGGGCGAGCAGTTCTTC
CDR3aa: CASSSIQGRGEQFF

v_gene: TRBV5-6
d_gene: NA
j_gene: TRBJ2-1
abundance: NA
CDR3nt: TGTGCCAGCAGCCGATTGGAACATGAGCAGTTCTTC
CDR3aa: CASSRLEHEQFF

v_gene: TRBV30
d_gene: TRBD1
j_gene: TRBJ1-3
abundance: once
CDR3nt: TGTGCCTGGGGGACAGCCTCTGGAAACACCATATATTTT
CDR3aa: CAWGTASGNTIYF

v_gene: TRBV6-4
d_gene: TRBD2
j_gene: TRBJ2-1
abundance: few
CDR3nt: TGTGCCAGCCGGGAGGGGGAATACAATGAGCAGTTCTTC
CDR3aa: CASREGEYNEQFF

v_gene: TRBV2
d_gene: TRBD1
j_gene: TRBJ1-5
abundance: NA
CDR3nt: TGTGCCAGCAGGGGACAGGGTGGGTCCCAGCATTTT
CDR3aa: CASRGQGGSQHF

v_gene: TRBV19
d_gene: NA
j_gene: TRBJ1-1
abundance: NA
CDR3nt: TGTGCCAGTAGTAACAGGGCGAACACTGAAGCTTTCTTT
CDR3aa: CASSNRANTEAFF

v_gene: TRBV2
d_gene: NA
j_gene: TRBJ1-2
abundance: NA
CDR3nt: TGTGCCAGCAGACCTGACAGCGCTAACTATGGCTACACCTTC
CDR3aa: CASRPDSANYGYTF

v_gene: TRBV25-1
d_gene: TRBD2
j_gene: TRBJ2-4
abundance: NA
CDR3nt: TGTGCCAGCACCGGGACTAGCGGGAAAAACATTCAGTACTTC
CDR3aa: CASTGTSGKNIQYF

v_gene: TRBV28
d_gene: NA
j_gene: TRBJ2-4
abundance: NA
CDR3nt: TGTGCCAGTGCCGACTCCAGGGCATACATTCAGTACTTC
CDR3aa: CASADSRAYIQYF

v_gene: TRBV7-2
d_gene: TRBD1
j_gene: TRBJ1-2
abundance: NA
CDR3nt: TGTGCCAGCAGCTTAGCGGGACAGGGTAGCTATGGCTACACCTTC
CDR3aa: CASSLAGQGSYGYTF

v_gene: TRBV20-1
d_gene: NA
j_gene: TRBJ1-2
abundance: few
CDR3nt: TGCAGTGCGGCAGTTCTCTATGGCTACACCTTC
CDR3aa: CSAAVLYGYTF

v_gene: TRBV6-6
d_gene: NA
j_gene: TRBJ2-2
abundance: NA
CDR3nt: TGTGCCAGCAGTCCAACAGGGACCGCCGGGGAGCTGTTTTTT
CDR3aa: CASSPTGTAGELFF

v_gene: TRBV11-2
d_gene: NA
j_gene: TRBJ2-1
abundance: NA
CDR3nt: TGTGCCAGCAGCATACAGCACTACAATGAGCAGTTCTTC
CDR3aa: CASSIQHYNEQFF

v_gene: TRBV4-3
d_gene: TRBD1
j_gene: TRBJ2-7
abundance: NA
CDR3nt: TGCGCCAGCAGCCAATCGGGACAGGGAGCATACGAGCAGTACTTC
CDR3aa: CASSQSGQGAYEQYF

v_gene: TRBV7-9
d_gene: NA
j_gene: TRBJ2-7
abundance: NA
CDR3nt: TGTGCCAGCAGCTCGTCCCTTTGGACGGGCTCCTACGAGCAGTACTTC
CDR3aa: CASSSSLWTGSYEQYF

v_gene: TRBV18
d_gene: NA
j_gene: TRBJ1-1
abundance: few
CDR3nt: TGTGCCAGCTCACCCCTCCGAAGGGGCCTGGACACTGAAGCTTTCTTT
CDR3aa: CASSPLRRGLDTEAFF

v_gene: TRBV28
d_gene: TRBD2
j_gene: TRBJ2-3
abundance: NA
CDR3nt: TGTGCCAGCAGTTTAGCGGGAGGAGGAACAGATACGCAGTATTTT
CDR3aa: CASSLAGGGTDTQYF

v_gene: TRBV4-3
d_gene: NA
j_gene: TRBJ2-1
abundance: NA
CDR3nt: TGCGCCAGCAGCCAAGATAGAACGGGAGAGGAGTTCTTC
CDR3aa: CASSQDRTGEEFF

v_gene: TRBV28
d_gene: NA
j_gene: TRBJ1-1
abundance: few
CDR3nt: TGTGCCAGCAGTTCCCCTCTACGGGATGCTTTCTTT
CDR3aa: CASSSPLRDAFF

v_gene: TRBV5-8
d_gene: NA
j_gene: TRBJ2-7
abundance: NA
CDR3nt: TGTGCCAGCAGCTTGGTGGGGACCGTGCAGTACTTC
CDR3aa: CASSLVGTVQYF

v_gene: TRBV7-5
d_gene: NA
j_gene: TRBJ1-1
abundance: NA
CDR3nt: TGTGCCAGAAGATGTGGGAGGGCAGAGAAGAACACTGAAGCTTTCTTT
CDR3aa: CARRCGRAEKNTEAFF

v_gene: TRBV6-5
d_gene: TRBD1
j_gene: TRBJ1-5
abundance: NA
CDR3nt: TGTGCCAGCAGTATCGGGACAGGGGTATGGCCCCAGCATTTT
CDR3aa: CASSIGTGVWPQHF

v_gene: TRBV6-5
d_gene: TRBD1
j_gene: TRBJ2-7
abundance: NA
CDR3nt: TGTGCCAGCAGTTCCAGCGGACAGGGCTACGAGCAGTACTTC
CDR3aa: CASSSSGQGYEQYF

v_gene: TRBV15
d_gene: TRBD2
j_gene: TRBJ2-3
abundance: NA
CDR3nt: TGTGCCACCAGCACCCCAGCTAGCGGGAGGGCAGATACGCAGTATTTT
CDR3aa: CATSTPASGRADTQYF

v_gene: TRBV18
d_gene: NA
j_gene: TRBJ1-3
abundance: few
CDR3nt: TGTGCCAGCTCACCAGAACGGTTCTCTGGAAACACCATATATTTT
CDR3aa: CASSPERFSGNTIYF

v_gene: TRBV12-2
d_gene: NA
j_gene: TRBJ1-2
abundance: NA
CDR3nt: TGTGCAAGTCGCCTAGGGACAGAAGTTAACTATGGCTACACCTTC
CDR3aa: CASRLGTEVNYGYTF

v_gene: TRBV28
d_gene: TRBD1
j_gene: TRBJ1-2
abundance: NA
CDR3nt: TGTGCCAGCAGGGAAGGGACAGGGGTTTATGGCTACACCTTC
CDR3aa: CASREGTGVYGYTF

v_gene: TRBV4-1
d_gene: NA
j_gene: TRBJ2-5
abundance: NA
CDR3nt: TGCGCCAGCAGCCAAGATGGTCCCCTAGGAGGGCCAACGGGGGAGACCCAGTACTTC
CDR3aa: CASSQDGPLGGPTGETQYF

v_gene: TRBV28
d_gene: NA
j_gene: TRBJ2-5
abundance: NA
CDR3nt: TGTGCCAGCAGTCAAAACAGTGGAGAGACCCAGTACTTC
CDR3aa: CASSQNSGETQYF

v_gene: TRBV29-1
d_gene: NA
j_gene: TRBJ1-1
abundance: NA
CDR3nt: TGCAGCGTTGCCCTAGGTCAGGACACTGAAGCTTTCTTT
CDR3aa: CSVALGQDTEAFF

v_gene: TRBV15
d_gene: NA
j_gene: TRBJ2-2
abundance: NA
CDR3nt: TGTGCCACCCGTCCGGGTCGGGCCGGGGAGCTGTTTTTT
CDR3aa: CATRPGRAGELFF

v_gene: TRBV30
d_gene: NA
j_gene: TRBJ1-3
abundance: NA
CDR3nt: TGTGCCTGGAGGATTAAGGGCTCTGGAAACACCATATATTTT
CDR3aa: CAWRIKGSGNTIYF

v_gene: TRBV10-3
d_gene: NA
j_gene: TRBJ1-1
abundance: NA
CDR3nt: TGTGCCACCCTTAATGGGCCCACTGAAGCTTTCTTT
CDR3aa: CATLNGPTEAFF

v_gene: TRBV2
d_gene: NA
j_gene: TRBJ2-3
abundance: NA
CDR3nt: TGTGCCAGCAGTGAATATTTGGCGGATACGCAGTATTTT
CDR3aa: CASSEYLADTQYF

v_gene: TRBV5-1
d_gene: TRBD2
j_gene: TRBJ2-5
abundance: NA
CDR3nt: TGCGCCAGCAGCTTGGATCTGGCTAGCGGGAGCCAAGAGACCCAGTACTTC
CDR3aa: CASSLDLASGSQETQYF

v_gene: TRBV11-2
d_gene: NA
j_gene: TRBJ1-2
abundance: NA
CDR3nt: TGTGCCAGCAGCTTAGAACCGTCCATTAACTATGGTTACACCTTC
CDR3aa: CASSLEPSINYGYTF

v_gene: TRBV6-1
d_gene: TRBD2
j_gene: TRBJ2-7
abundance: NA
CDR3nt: TGTGCCAGCGAGGGGACTAGCTTCATCTACGAGCAGTACTTC
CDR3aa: CASEGTSFIYEQYF

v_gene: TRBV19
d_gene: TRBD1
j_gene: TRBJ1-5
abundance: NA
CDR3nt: TGTGCCAGTAGCACAGGGGGCTGGGGCAATCAGCCCCAGCATTTT
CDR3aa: CASSTGGWGNQPQHF